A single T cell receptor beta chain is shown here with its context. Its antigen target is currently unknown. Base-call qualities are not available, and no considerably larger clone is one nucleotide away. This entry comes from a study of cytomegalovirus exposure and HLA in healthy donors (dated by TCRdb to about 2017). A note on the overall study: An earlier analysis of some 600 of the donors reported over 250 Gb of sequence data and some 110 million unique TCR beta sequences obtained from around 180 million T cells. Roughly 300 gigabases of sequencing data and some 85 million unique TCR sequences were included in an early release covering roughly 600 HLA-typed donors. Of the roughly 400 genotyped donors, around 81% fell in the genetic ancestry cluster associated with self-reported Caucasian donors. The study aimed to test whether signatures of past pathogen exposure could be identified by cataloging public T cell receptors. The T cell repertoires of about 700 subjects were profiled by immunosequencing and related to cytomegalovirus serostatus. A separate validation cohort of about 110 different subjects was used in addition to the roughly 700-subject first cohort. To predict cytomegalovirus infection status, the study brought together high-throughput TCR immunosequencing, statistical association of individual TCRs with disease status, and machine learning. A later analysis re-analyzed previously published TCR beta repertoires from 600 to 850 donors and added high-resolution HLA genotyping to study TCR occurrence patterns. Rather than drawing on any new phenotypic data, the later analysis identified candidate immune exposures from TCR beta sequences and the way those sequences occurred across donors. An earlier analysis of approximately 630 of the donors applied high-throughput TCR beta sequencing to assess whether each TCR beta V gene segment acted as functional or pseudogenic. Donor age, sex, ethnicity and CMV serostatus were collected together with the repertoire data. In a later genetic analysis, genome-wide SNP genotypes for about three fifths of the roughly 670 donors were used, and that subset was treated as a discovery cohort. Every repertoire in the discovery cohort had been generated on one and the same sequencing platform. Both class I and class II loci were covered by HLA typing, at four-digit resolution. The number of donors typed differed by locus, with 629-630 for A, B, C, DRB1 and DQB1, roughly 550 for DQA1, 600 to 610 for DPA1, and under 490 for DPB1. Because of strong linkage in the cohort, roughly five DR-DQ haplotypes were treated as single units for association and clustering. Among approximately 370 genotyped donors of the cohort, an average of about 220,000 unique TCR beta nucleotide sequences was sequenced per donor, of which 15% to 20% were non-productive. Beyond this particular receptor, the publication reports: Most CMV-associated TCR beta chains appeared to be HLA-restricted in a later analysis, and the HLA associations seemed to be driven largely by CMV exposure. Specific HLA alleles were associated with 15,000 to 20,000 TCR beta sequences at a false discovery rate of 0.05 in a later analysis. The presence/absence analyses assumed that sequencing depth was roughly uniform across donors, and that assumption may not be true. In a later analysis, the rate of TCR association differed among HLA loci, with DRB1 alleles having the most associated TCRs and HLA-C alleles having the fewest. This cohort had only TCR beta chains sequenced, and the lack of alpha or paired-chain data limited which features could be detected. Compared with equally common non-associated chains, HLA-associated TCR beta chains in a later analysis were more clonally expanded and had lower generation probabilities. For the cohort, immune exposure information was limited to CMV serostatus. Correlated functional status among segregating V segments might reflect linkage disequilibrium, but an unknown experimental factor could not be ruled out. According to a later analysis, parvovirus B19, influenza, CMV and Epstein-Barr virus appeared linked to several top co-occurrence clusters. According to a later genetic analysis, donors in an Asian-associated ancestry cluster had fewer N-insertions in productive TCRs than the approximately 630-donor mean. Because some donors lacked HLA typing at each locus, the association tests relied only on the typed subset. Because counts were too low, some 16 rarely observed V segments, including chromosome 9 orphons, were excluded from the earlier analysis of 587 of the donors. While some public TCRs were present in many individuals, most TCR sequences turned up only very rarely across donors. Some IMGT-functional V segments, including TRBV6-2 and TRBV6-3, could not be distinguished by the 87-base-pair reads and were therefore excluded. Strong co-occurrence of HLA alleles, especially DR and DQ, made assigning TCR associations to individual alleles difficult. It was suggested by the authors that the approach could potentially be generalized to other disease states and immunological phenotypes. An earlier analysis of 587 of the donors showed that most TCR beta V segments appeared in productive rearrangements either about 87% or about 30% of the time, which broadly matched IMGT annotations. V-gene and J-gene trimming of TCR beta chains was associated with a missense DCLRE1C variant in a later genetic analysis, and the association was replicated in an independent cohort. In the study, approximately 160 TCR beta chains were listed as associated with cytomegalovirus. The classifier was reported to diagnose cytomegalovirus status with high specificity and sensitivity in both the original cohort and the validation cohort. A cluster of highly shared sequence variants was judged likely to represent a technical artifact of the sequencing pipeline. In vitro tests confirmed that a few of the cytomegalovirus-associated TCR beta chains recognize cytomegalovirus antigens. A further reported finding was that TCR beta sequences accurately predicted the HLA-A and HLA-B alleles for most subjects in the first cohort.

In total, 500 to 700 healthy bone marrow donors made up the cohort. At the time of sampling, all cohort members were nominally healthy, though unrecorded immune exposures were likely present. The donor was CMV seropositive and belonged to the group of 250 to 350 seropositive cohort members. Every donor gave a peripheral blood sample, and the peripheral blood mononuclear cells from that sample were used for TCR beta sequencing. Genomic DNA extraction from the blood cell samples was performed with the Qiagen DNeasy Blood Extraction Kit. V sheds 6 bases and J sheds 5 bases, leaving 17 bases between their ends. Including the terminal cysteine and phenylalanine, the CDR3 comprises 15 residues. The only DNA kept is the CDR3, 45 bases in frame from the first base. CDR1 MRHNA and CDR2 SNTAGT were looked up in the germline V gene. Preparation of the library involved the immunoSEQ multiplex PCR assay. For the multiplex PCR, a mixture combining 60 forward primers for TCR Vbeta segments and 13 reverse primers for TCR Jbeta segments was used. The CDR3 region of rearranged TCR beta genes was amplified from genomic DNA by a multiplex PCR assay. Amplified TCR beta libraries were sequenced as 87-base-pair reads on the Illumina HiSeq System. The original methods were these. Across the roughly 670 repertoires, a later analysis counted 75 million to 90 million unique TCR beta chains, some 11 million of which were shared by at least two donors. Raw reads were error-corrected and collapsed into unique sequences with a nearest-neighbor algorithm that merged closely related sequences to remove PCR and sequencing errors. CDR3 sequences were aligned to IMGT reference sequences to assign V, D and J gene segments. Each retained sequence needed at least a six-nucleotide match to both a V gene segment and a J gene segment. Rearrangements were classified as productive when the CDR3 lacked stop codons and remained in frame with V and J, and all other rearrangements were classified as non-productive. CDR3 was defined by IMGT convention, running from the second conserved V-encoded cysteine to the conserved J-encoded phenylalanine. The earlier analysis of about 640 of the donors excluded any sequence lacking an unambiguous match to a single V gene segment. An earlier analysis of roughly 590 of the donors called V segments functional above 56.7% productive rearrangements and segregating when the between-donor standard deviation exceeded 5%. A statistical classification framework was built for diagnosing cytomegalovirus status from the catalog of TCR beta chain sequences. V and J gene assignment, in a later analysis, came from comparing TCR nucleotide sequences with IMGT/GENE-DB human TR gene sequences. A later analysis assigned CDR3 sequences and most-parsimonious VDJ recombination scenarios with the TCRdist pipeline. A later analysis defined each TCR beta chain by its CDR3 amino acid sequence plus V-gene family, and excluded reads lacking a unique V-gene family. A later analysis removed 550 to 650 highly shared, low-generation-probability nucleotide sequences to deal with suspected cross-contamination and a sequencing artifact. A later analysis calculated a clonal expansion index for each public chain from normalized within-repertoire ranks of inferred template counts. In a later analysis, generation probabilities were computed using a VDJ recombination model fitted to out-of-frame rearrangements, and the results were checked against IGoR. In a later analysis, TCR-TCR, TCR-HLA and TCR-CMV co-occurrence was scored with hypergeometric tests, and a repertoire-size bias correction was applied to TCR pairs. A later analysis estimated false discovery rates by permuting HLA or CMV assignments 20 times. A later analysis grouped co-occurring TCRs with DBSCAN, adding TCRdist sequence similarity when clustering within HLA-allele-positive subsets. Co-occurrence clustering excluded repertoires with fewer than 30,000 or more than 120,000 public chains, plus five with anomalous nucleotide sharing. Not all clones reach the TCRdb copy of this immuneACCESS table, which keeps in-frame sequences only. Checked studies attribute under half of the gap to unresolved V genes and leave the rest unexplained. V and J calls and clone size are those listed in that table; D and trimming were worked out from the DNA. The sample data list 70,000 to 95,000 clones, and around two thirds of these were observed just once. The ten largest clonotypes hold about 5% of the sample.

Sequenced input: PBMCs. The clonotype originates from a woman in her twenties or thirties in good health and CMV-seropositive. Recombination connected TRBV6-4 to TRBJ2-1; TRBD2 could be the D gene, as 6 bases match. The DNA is TGTGCCAGCAGAACCATAGCGGAGCTCAACAATGAGCAGTTCTTC. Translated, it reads CASRTIAELNNEQFF.